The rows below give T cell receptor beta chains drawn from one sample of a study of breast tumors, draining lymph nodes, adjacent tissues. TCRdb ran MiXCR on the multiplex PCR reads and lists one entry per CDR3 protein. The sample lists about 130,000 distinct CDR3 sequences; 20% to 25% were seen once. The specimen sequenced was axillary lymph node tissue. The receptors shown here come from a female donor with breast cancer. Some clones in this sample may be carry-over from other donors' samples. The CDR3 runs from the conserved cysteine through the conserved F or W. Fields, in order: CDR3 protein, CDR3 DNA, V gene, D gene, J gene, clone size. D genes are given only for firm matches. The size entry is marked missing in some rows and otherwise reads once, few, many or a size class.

CASSFAPGTEQFF	TGTGCCAGCAGCTTCGCCCCGGGAACTGAGCAGTTCTTC	TRBV11-2	NA	TRBJ2-1	many
CASSLGLAGGSTDTQYF	TGCGCCAGCAGCTTGGGACTAGCGGGAGGGAGCACAGATACGCAGTATTTT	TRBV5-1	TRBD2	TRBJ2-3	NA
CASSTAGAGGSYNEQFF	TGTGCCAGCAGTACGGCCGGAGCGGGGGGGTCCTACAATGAGCAGTTCTTC	TRBV28	TRBD2	TRBJ2-1	NA
CSAISETFPYNEQFF	TGCAGTGCAATTAGCGAAACCTTTCCTTACAATGAGCAGTTCTTC	TRBV20-1	NA	TRBJ2-1	many
CSLYHGGLNNEQFF	TGCAGCTTATACCACGGAGGTCTTAACAATGAGCAGTTCTTC	TRBV29-1	NA	TRBJ2-1	many
CAWSVVRGETQYF	TGTGCCTGGAGTGTAGTGAGGGGGGAGACCCAGTACTTC	TRBV30	NA	TRBJ2-5	many
CATSESTLLTGGNQPQHF	TGTGCCACCAGTGAATCGACCCTACTGACAGGGGGCAATCAGCCCCAGCATTTT	TRBV24-1	TRBD1	TRBJ1-5	many
CASSPRTSGRIYEQYF	TGTGCCAGCAGCCCTAGGACTAGCGGGAGAATCTACGAGCAGTACTTC	TRBV7-2	TRBD2	TRBJ2-7	many
CASSFWASGHNEQFF	TGTGCCAGCAGTTTTTGGGCTAGCGGACACAATGAGCAGTTCTTC	TRBV28	TRBD2	TRBJ2-1	few
CAWSPSTETQYF	TGTGCCTGGAGTCCCAGCACCGAGACCCAGTACTTC	TRBV30	NA	TRBJ2-5	few
CASSYPIQPTNEQFF	TGTGCCAGCAGTTACCCGATCCAACCCACCAATGAGCAGTTCTTC	TRBV6-6	NA	TRBJ2-1	many
CASSRAGGRGIDTQYF	TGTGCCAGCAGCCGGGCGGGGGGCAGGGGAATCGATACGCAGTATTTT	TRBV7-9	TRBD2	TRBJ2-3	many
CASSLEAGGEQYF	TGTGCCAGCAGCTTGGAGGCGGGCGGCGAGCAGTACTTC	TRBV5-4	NA	TRBJ2-7	NA
CASSYSTSFSNEQFF	TGTGCCAGCAGTTACTCGACTAGCTTTTCGAATGAGCAGTTCTTC	TRBV6-5	TRBD2	TRBJ2-1	NA
CASSPPQGAGGETQYF	TGCGCCAGCAGCCCACCACAGGGGGCAGGAGGAGAGACCCAGTACTTC	TRBV5-1	TRBD1	TRBJ2-5	many
CASSDNSASSYNEQFF	TGTGCCAGCAGCGATAATAGCGCGAGCTCCTACAATGAGCAGTTCTTC	TRBV5-5	NA	TRBJ2-1	many
CASNPTESYGYTF	TGTGCCAGCAACCCTACAGAGTCCTATGGCTACACCTTC	TRBV7-9	NA	TRBJ1-2	many
CAWSVAGGSYNEQFF	TGTGCCTGGAGTGTAGCAGGGGGCTCCTACAATGAGCAGTTCTTC	TRBV30	TRBD1	TRBJ2-1	many
CASSFTSGITDTQYF	TGTGCCAGCAGTTTTACTAGCGGGATCACAGATACGCAGTATTTT	TRBV28	TRBD2	TRBJ2-3	few
CASRLTGASNQPQHF	TGTGCCAGCAGATTAACAGGGGCCAGCAATCAGCCCCAGCATTTT	TRBV6-5	TRBD1	TRBJ1-5	many
CASSFYSVNYGYTF	TGTGCCAGCAGTTTCTACAGTGTTAACTATGGCTACACCTTC	TRBV12-3/TRBV12-4	NA	TRBJ1-2	many
CASTDNPQGAQEKLFF	TGTGCCAGTACCGACAACCCACAGGGGGCGCAGGAAAAACTGTTTTTT	TRBV19	TRBD1	TRBJ1-4	many
CSVDETGSYEQYF	TGCAGCGTTGATGAGACAGGGTCCTACGAGCAGTACTTC	TRBV29-1	TRBD1	TRBJ2-7	many
CSVAGGSSYEQYF	TGCAGTGTAGCGGGCGGAAGCTCCTACGAGCAGTACTTC	TRBV20-1	TRBD2	TRBJ2-7	many
CASSFIEGHEQYF	TGTGCCAGCAGTTTTATTGAAGGGCACGAGCAGTACTTC	TRBV12-3/TRBV12-4	NA	TRBJ2-7	many
CASSFTDTQYF	TGTGCCAGCAGCTTCACAGATACGCAGTATTTT	TRBV5-1	NA	TRBJ2-3	many
CASSLASGTFSGNTIYF	TGTGCCAGCAGCTTGGCCTCCGGGACTTTCTCTGGAAACACCATATATTTT	TRBV5-4	NA	TRBJ1-3	few
CASSFANGETQYF	TGCGCCAGCAGCTTTGCCAATGGGGAGACCCAGTACTTC	TRBV5-1	NA	TRBJ2-5	many
CASSVGLAHNTGELFF	TGTGCCAGCAGTGTGGGCCTAGCGCACAACACCGGGGAGCTGTTTTTT	TRBV28	NA	TRBJ2-2	few
CASSSPPRQGRKLFF	TGTGCCAGCAGTTCCCCCCCCCGTCAAGGTAGAAAACTGTTTTTT	TRBV27	NA	TRBJ1-4	NA
CASSLVTGYYLRVGHGYTF	TGTGCCAGCAGCTTGGTGACCGGATATTATCTCCGGGTTGGGCATGGCTACACCTTC	TRBV5-8	NA	TRBJ1-2	many
CASSYWSEIQETQYF	TGTGCCAGCAGCTATTGGTCAGAAATTCAAGAGACCCAGTACTTC	TRBV7-9	NA	TRBJ2-5	many
CASSEIGTGGTGLTDEQYF	TGTGCCAGCAGTGAAATAGGGACAGGGGGCACCGGTTTGACAGACGAGCAGTACTTC	TRBV2	TRBD1	TRBJ2-7	many
CASSAGVRGEQFF	TGTGCCAGCAGCGCCGGGGTACGGGGTGAGCAGTTCTTC	TRBV9	NA	TRBJ2-1	many
CASSPSGRAGNEQFF	TGCGCCAGCAGCCCCAGCGGGAGGGCCGGTAATGAGCAGTTCTTC	TRBV5-1	TRBD2	TRBJ2-1	many
CASSLEVAGETQYF	TGTGCCAGCAGCTTGGAGGTGGCGGGGGAGACCCAGTACTTC	TRBV5-6	NA	TRBJ2-5	many
CASSFSSGRSNGELFF	TGTGCCAGCAGCTTTTCTAGCGGGAGGTCGAACGGGGAGCTGTTTTTT	TRBV11-2	TRBD2	TRBJ2-2	NA